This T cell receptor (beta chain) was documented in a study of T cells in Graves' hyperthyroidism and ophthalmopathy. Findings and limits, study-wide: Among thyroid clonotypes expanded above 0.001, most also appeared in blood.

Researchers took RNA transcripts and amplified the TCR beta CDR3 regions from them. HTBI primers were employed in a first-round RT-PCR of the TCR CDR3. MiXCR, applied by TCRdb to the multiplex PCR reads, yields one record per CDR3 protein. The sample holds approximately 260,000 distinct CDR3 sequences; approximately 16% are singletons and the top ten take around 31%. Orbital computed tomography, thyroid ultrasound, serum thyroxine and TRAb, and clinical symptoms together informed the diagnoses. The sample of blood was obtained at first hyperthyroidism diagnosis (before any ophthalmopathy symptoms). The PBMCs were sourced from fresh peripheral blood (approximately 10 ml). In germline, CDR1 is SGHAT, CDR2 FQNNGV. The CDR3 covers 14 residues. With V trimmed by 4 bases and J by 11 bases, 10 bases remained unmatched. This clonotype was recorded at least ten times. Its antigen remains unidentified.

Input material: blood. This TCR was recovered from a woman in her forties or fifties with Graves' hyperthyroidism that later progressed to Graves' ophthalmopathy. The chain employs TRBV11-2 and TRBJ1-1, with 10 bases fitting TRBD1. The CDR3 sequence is CASSSTRQGAPAFF. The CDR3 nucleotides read TGTGCCAGCAGCTCAACCCGACAGGGGGCGCCTGCTTTCTTT.